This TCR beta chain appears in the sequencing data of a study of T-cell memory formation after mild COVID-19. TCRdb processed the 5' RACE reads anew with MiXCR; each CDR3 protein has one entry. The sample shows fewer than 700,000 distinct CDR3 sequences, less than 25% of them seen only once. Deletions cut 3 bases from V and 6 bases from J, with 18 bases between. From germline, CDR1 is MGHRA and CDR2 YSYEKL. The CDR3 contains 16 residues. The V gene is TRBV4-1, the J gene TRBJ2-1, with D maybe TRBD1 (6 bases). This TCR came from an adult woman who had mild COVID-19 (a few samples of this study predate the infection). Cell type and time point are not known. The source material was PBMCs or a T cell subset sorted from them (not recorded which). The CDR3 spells CASSQITGTLINEQFF. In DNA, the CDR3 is TGCGCCAGCAGCCAGATAACCGGGACATTGATCAATGAGCAGTTCTTC.